This record covers a single T cell receptor (beta chain). From the RT-PCR reads, TCRdb called clonotypes with MiXCR, one entry per CDR3 protein. The repertoire holds about 680,000 distinct CDR3 sequences, with 12% to 15% as singletons. Germline V gene lookup returns CDR1 SGHRS and CDR2 YFSETQ. Trimming took 4 bases from V and 7 from J; bases not matched to a gene: 5. This CDR3 spans 14 amino acids. Sequenced input: memory CD4+ T cells from blood. The receptor's source is a female donor in good health, serving as a healthy control. V and J are TRBV5-1 and TRBJ1-4; TRBD1 aligns across 9 bases. This chain's CDR3 is CASSNGQGSEKLFF. DNA of the CDR3: TGCGCCAGCAGCAACGGACAGGGGAGTGAAAAACTGTTTTTT.